The 16 T cell receptor beta chains presented below share a single source sample, sequenced in a study of T cells in Graves' hyperthyroidism and ophthalmopathy. The TCR beta CDR3 regions underwent amplification using RNA transcripts as the source. Carried out on the TCR CDR3, a first-round RT-PCR used the HTBI primer set. TCRdb called the multiplex PCR reads again in MiXCR, with one record for every CDR3 protein. The data contain hundreds of thousands of distinct CDR3 sequences, roughly 20% of them singletons. Sequenced input: blood. These receptors all stem from a woman between 50 and 59 years old with Graves' hyperthyroidism that later progressed to Graves' ophthalmopathy.

About this clonotype itself: It may be a read error: a sequence one base away is much more abundant. The J gene is TRBJ1-2, the V gene TRBV7-9; TRBD1 matches 10 bases. The trim removed 5 bases at V and 8 bases at J, leaving 5 bases unmatched. In germline, CDR1 is SEHNR, CDR2 FQNEAQ (reference sequence). The length of the CDR3 is 13 residues. CDR3: CASSIGTGDGYTF. CDR3 bases: TGTGCCAGCAGCATAGGGACAGGGGACGGCTACACCTTC.

In its sample, this clonotype was seen a few times. The chain recombines TRBV6-1 with TRBJ1-1, with D tentatively TRBD1 (5 bases). CDR1 is MNHNS, CDR2 SASEGT, per germline. The CDR3 has 12 residues. Trimming pared 6 bases from V and 11 bases from J, leaving 16 bases between. The chain's CDR3 is CASSLPQGSAFF. The CDR3 DNA follows: TGTGCCAGCAGCCTACCTCAGGGTTCTGCTTTCTTT.

This clonotype was counted at least ten times. The chain joins TRBV3-1 to TRBJ2-7, with 11 bases that match TRBD2. V was clipped by 0 bases and J by 12 bases; unmatched bases: 13. Germline CDR1 and CDR2: LGHDT and YNNKEL (reference sequence). The CDR3 consists of 16 residues. DNA of the CDR3: TGTGCCAGCAGCCAAGATGTTGGTAGCGGGGGGGCCCCGCGGTACTTC. This translates into CASSQDVGSGGAPRYF.

The CDR3 loop reads CASSQENPDLNTGELFF. CDR3 sequence (DNA): TGCGCCAGCAGCCAAGAAAATCCGGACCTAAACACCGGGGAGCTGTTTTTT. This rearrangement joins TRBV4-1 to TRBJ2-2; D call uncertain. This CDR3 is 17 amino acids long. CDR1 and CDR2 from the germline V gene are MGHRA and YSYEKL. The ends were cut back, 0 bases at V and 2 bases at J, with 13 bases in the middle.

In its sample, this clonotype was seen a few times. The genes are TRBV19 and TRBJ1-6; D is undetermined. The CDR3 extends over 16 amino acids. V lost 3 bases and J lost 2, with 11 bases in between. CDR1 and CDR2 (germline): LNHDA, SQIVND (reference sequence). CDR3 loop: CASSMEGSAYNSPLHF. CDR3 DNA sequence: TGTGCCAGTAGTATGGAGGGAAGCGCCTATAATTCACCCCTCCACTTT.

The chain couples TRBV7-2 to TRBJ2-3; TRBD2 agrees at 7 bases. CDR1 is SGHTA, CDR2 FQGNSA, per germline. The V and J ends lost 8 bases and 0 bases, in that order; junction bases with no gene match: 11. The CDR3 has 16 amino acids. CDR3 residues: CASGKLARGSTDTQYF. In DNA form, the CDR3 reads TGTGCCAGCGGAAAACTAGCGCGAGGTAGCACAGATACGCAGTATTTT.

At least ten counts were recorded for this clonotype. The CDR3 region is CASSRGSESNQPQHF. The CDR3 DNA follows: TGTGCCAGTAGTAGGGGGTCAGAAAGCAATCAGCCCCAGCATTTT. The V gene is TRBV19, the J gene TRBJ1-5, with TRBD1 as a possible D gene (5 bases). Germline CDR1 and CDR2: LNHDA and SQIVND (reference sequence). V lost 4 bases, J lost 1 base, and 11 bases lay in between. The CDR3 is 15 amino acids.

This clonotype was counted many times. V gene TRBV6-1 combines with J gene TRBJ1-1; TRBD1 agrees at 7 bases. Germline V CDR1 and CDR2: MNHNS, SASEGT. After removal of 6 bases from V and 0 bases from J, the junction contained 10 bases not matched to a gene. The CDR3 is made up of 16 amino acids. CDR3 sequence reads: CASSYRGVGMNTEAFF. The DNA of the CDR3 is TGTGCCAGCAGCTACAGGGGAGTGGGAATGAACACTGAAGCTTTCTTT.

In this sample, this clonotype turned up a few times. V is TRBV6-2 or TRBV6-3 and J is TRBJ1-2, with 7 bases identical to TRBD1. The length of the CDR3 is 13 residues. Germline assignment: CDR1 MNHEY and CDR2 SVGEGT. Trimming cost V 2 bases and J 8 bases; bases outside gene matches: 5. The CDR3, as DNA: TGTGCCAGCAGTTACGACAGGGTGGAAGGCTACACCTTC. Translated, it gives CASSYDRVEGYTF.

This chain joins TRBV5-1 and TRBJ2-1, with no clear D. V dropped 4 bases and J dropped 6 bases, with 17 bases sitting between them. Per the germline V gene, CDR1 is SGHRS and CDR2 is YFSETQ. This CDR3 comprises 15 residues. CDR3 in amino acids: CASSPAIQAANEQFF. CDR3 in DNA: TGCGCCAGCAGCCCCGCCATTCAGGCCGCCAATGAGCAGTTCTTC.

The chain uses TRBV10-3 and TRBJ2-5, with D perhaps TRBD1 (7 bases). The CDR3 loop spans 14 amino acids. The ends were cut back, 5 bases at V and 4 bases at J, with 14 bases in the middle. Germline values: CDR1 ENHRY, CDR2 SYGVKD. The CDR3 coding sequence is TGTGCCATCAGTTCAGACAGGGAGGCAGAGACCCAGTACTTC. Protein product: CAISSDREAETQYF.

This clonotype was found many times. The chain recombines TRBV5-1 with TRBJ2-1; TRBD1 matches 8 bases. CDR1 and CDR2 (germline): SGHRS, YFSETQ. Trimming cost V 1 base and J 10 bases; bases outside gene matches: 4. This CDR3 is built from 13 residues. CDR3: CASSLYRGLEQFF. CDR3 nucleotides: TGCGCCAGCAGCTTGTACAGGGGGTTGGAGCAGTTCTTC.

V is TRBV7-9 and J is TRBJ2-7, with 7 bases fitting TRBD1. This CDR3 has 14 amino acids. From germline, CDR1 is SEHNR and CDR2 FQNEAQ (reference sequence). J lost 6 bases, V lost 5 bases, and 10 bases had no gene match. The CDR3: CASSPPTGLSEQYF. For the CDR3, the DNA is TGTGCCAGCAGCCCGCCGACAGGGCTCTCCGAGCAGTACTTC.

For this clonotype: One junction end does not reproduce the germline sequence, and a read error may be involved. V usage is TRBV4-1 and J usage is TRBJ1-4; 10 positions agree with TRBD1. The length of the CDR3 is 16 residues. Looked up from germline, CDR1 is MGHRA and CDR2 is YSYEKL. CDR3 nucleotide sequence: TGCGCCAGCAGCCAGGTAACGGGACAGGGGAATGAAAAACTGTCTTTT. The encoded protein is CASSQVTGQGNEKLSF.

The sample holds a few counts of this clonotype. The rearrangement uses TRBV5-1 and TRBJ2-3, with 8 nucleotides matching TRBD2. CDR3 size: 16 residues. Per germline, CDR1 SGHRS and CDR2 YFSETQ. V dropped 2 bases and J dropped 5; count of bases not matched to a gene: 10. The CDR3 loop reads CASSFSGGGPGDTQYF. The DNA for the CDR3 is TGCGCCAGCAGCTTCTCCGGCGGGGGGCCGGGAGATACGCAGTATTTT.

This clonotype was recorded many times. The chain is built from TRBV3-1 and TRBJ2-1; D is possibly TRBD1 or TRBD2 (6 bases each). Germline V gene sequence: CDR1 LGHDT, CDR2 YNNKEL (reference sequence). CDR3 size: 14 residues. V was clipped by 1 base and J by 9 bases, with 13 bases between them. The CDR3 reads CASSQAGAPSEQFF. CDR3 nucleotide sequence: TGTGCCAGCAGCCAAGCGGGGGCCCCCAGTGAGCAGTTCTTC.